What follows are 31 T cell receptor beta chains derived from one specimen sequenced in a study of cytomegalovirus exposure and HLA in healthy donors. TCRdb's table, derived via immunoSEQ multiplex PCR, lists solely in-frame clones and lacks some. The data show 300,000 to 400,000 clones, with around 90% seen just once and around 0.88% held by the top ten. What was sequenced was PBMCs. The receptors derive from a man aged 25-40 years in good health and CMV-seronegative.

V gene TRBV20-1 combines with J gene TRBJ2-1; 7 bases agree with TRBD2. V shed 3 bases, J shed 9 bases, and the junction held 2 bases outside the gene matches. Germline CDR1 and CDR2: DFQATT and SNEGSKA (reference sequence). This CDR3 is built from 11 residues. CDR3 nucleotides: TGCAGTGCTAGTGGGGGGGTTGAGCAGTTCTTC. Protein product: CSASGGVEQFF.

This chain connects TRBV25-1 to TRBJ2-7; 8 nucleotides match TRBD2. This CDR3 comprises 16 residues. Trimming removed 4 bases from V and 1 base from J; junction bases left unmatched: 9. Germline values: CDR1 MGHDK, CDR2 SYGVNS. The CDR3 nucleotides are TGTGCCAGCAGTGGACCCACTCGCGGGGGGTCCTACGAGCAGTACTTC. Translating it yields CASSGPTRGGSYEQYF.

This chain uses TRBV20-1 with TRBJ1-2; D call uncertain. In germline, CDR1 is DFQATT, CDR2 SNEGSKA (reference sequence). V lost 0 bases and J 8 bases, leaving 7 bases between the germline ends. The CDR3 spans 11 residues. CDR3 amino acids: CSAREPRGYTF. The CDR3 nucleotides read TGCAGTGCTAGAGAACCGAGGGGCTACACCTTC.

The chain carries TRBV10-3 and TRBJ1-1; D perhaps matches TRBD1 (5 bases). Trimming took 0 bases from V and 4 from J, leaving 9 bases between them. The CDR3 consists of 14 residues. Germline CDR1 reads ENHRY; CDR2 reads SYGVKD. The CDR3 sequence is CAISESGQGTEAFF. In DNA, the CDR3 is TGTGCCATCAGTGAGTCCGGCCAGGGCACTGAAGCTTTCTTT.

The rearrangement joins TRBV5-1 to TRBJ1-1, with 7 positions matching TRBD1. The V gene's germline CDR1 is SGHRS and CDR2 YFSETQ. V shed 2 bases, J shed 0 bases, and the junction held 10 bases outside the gene matches. This CDR3 contains 17 residues. CDR3: CASSFFQGGPMNTEAFF. The CDR3 bases are TGCGCCAGCAGCTTTTTTCAGGGGGGACCGATGAACACTGAAGCTTTCTTT.

This clone was observed a single time. The chain combines TRBV7-9 with TRBJ2-5, with 9 bases matching TRBD2. The junction had 15 bases not matched to a gene; V was cut back by 3 bases and J by 4 bases. The CDR3 runs to 18 residues. Germline V gives CDR1 SEHNR, CDR2 FQNEAQ (reference sequence). This CDR3 is CASSLAGLAPGGGETQYF. The CDR3, as DNA: TGTGCCAGCAGCTTGGCGGGACTAGCTCCTGGGGGTGGAGAGACCCAGTACTTC.

This sequence joins TRBV21-1 and TRBJ1-3. TRBV21-1 is a pseudogene segment. This CDR3 has 15 amino acids. This chain's CDR3 is CASSKGAGPGNTIYF. CDR3 nucleotide sequence: TGTGCCAGCAGCAAAGGTGCGGGACCTGGAAACACCATATATTTT.

The chain couples TRBV7-2 to TRBJ1-2, with D unresolved. The CDR3 totals 13 residues. V was clipped by 6 bases and J by 8 bases, with 16 bases between them. The germline V gene encodes CDR1 SGHTA and CDR2 FQGNSA. CDR3 protein: CASSQTVLSGYTF. CDR3 DNA sequence: TGTGCCAGCAGTCAAACAGTTCTCTCCGGCTACACCTTC.

The rearrangement links TRBV10-3 to TRBJ2-7, with D tentatively TRBD1 (6 bases). There are 11 residues in the CDR3. Germline V gives CDR1 ENHRY, CDR2 SYGVKD. V was trimmed by 8 bases and J by 6 bases, leaving 11 bases between them. The CDR3 loop is CAIGGGGEQYF. CDR3 bases: TGTGCCATCGGGGGCGGAGGCGAGCAGTACTTC.

The chain is built from TRBV10-3 and TRBJ1-2; no clear D gene. This CDR3 spans 14 amino acids. Looked up from germline, CDR1 is ENHRY and CDR2 is SYGVKD. Deletions cut 0 bases from V and 3 bases from J, with 8 bases between. The DNA for the CDR3 is TGTGCCATCAGTGAGTCCGCGGAGTACTATGGCTACACCTTC. It encodes CAISESAEYYGYTF.

V gene TRBV4-2 combines with J gene TRBJ2-7; the D gene is possibly TRBD1 (6 bases). V shed 0 bases and J shed 0 bases, with 9 bases lying between them. Germline values: CDR1 LGHNA, CDR2 YNFKEQ. This CDR3 has 15 residues. Here the CDR3 reads CASSQDQGGSYEQYF. The CDR3 DNA reads TGTGCCAGCAGCCAAGATCAAGGGGGCTCCTACGAGCAGTACTTC.

The chain combines TRBV29-1 with TRBJ2-1; 8 nucleotides agree with TRBD1. CDR1 and CDR2 from the germline V gene are SQVTM and ANQGSEA. V shed 7 bases, J shed 3 bases, and the junction held 8 bases outside the gene matches. CDR3 size: 14 residues. The CDR3: CSALGQGNYNEQFF. The CDR3 nucleotides read TGCAGCGCTCTAGGACAGGGCAACTACAATGAGCAGTTCTTC.

The gene calls are TRBV5-6 and TRBJ1-5, with D possibly being TRBD1 (6 bases). V lost 1 base to trimming and J lost 4 bases, with 12 bases between them. Per germline, CDR1 SGHDT and CDR2 YYEEEE. The CDR3 spans 15 residues. CDR3 nucleotide sequence: TGTGCCAGCAGCTTGAGGGGGTTGGGTAATCAGCCCCAGCATTTT. This translates into CASSLRGLGNQPQHF. The full variable domain, completed using reference TRBV5-6 and TRBJ1-5, is DAGVTQSPTHLIKTRGQQVTLRCSPKSGHDTVSWYQQALGQGPQFIFQYYEEEERQRGNFPDRFSGHQFPNYSSELNVNALLLGDSALYLCASSLRGLGNQPQHFGDGTRLSIL.

The chain uses TRBV11-2 and TRBJ1-2, with TRBD1 matching 12 bases. The CDR3 length is 15 residues. V was pared by 3 bases and J by 6 bases, with 5 bases of the junction left unmatched. Per germline, CDR1 SGHAT and CDR2 FQNNGV. This CDR3 is CASSLGTGGLDGYTF. CDR3 in DNA: TGTGCCAGCAGCTTGGGGACAGGGGGCTTGGATGGCTACACCTTC.

This clone was seen a single time. The J gene is TRBJ2-2, the V gene TRBV2; possible D gene TRBD1, 5 bases. The CDR3 loop spans 14 amino acids. Germline lookup yields CDR1 SNHLY and CDR2 FYNNEI. The ends were cut back, 11 bases at V and 2 bases at J, with 15 bases in the middle. CDR3 DNA sequence: TGTGCCGGCGGTGGGGCGCGAAACACCGGGGAGCTGTTTTTT. It yields the protein CAGGGARNTGELFF. The whole variable domain, filled in from reference TRBV2 and TRBJ2-2, reads EPEVTQTPSHQVTQMGQEVILRCVPISNHLYFYWYRQILGQKVEFLVSFYNNEISEKSEIFDDQFSVERPDGSNFTLKIRSTKLEDSAMYFCAGGGARNTGELFFGEGSRLTVL.

The chain employs TRBV28 and TRBJ1-2; D uncertain. The CDR3 extends over 14 amino acids. Trimming removed 3 bases from V and 1 base from J, with 9 bases in between. Germline V gene data show CDR1 as MDHEN and CDR2 as SYDVKM. The CDR3 sequence is CASSLVRNNYGYTF. In DNA, the CDR3 is TGTGCCAGCAGTTTGGTCAGGAATAACTATGGCTACACCTTC.

This chain connects TRBV9 to TRBJ2-1; D is uncertain. This CDR3 is 13 amino acids long. The germline gives CDR1 SGDLS, CDR2 YYNGEE. Trimming took off 4 bases at V and 7 bases at J, with 12 bases between the two ends. The CDR3 sequence is CASSTNYANEQFF. CDR3 DNA sequence: TGTGCCAGCAGCACTAATTATGCGAATGAGCAGTTCTTC.

The chain combines TRBV11-3 with TRBJ1-4; a weak D match, TRBD1 (6 bases). Germline V gene lookup returns CDR1 SGHNT and CDR2 YENEEA. Trimming took off 5 bases at V and 8 bases at J, with 9 bases between the two ends. The CDR3 is made up of 12 amino acids. The CDR3: CASSPDREKLFF. The DNA of the CDR3 is TGTGCCAGCAGCCCCGACAGGGAAAAACTGTTTTTT.

This rearrangement joins TRBV18 to TRBJ2-1; unclear D gene. Germline V lookup: CDR1 KGHSH, CDR2 LQKENI. V gave up 3 bases and J gave up 4 bases, with 7 bases separating them. The CDR3 contains 13 residues. CDR3 DNA: TGTGCCAGCTCACCGGGCCCATACAATGAGCAGTTCTTC. This codes for CASSPGPYNEQFF.

V gene TRBV5-1 combines with J gene TRBJ2-5; a possible D gene is TRBD1 (6 bases). CDR3 length equals 14 residues. From germline, CDR1 is SGHRS and CDR2 YFSETQ. Trimming left V 2 bases short and J 4 bases short, with 12 bases between. CDR3 sequence: CASSLGRGRETQYF. The DNA for the CDR3 is TGCGCCAGCAGCTTAGGCAGGGGTCGAGAGACCCAGTACTTC.

This clone was counted once. This sequence joins TRBV2 and TRBJ1-1; 7 bases agree with TRBD1. The germline gives CDR1 SNHLY, CDR2 FYNNEI. V dropped 2 bases and J dropped 1; count of bases not matched to a gene: 4. The CDR3 is made up of 15 amino acids. The CDR3 loop is CASSERRTGNTEAFF. In nucleotides, the CDR3 is TGTGCCAGCAGTGAAAGAAGGACAGGGAACACTGAAGCTTTCTTT.

CDR3 bases: TGTGCCAGCTCACTCGGACAGCTAGTAAACACTGAAGCTTTCTTT. Amino acid sequence: CASSLGQLVNTEAFF. The genes are TRBV18 and TRBJ1-1; maybe TRBD1 (6 bases). The ends were cut back, 4 bases at V and 2 bases at J, with 14 bases in the middle. CDR3 length: 15 residues. From germline, CDR1 is KGHSH and CDR2 LQKENI.

The V call is TRBV7-2, the J call TRBJ1-2; no reliable D call. The CDR3 contains 15 residues. The V gene's germline CDR1 is SGHTA and CDR2 FQGNSA. Trimming shortened V by 3 bases and J by 4 bases, and 15 bases separated the two germline ends. CDR3 region: CASSFPMTSAYGYTF. CDR3 bases: TGTGCCAGCAGCTTCCCCATGACAAGTGCCTATGGCTACACCTTC. Full variable domain (missing parts from reference TRBV7-2 and TRBJ1-2): GAGVSQSPSNKVTEKGKDVELRCDPISGHTALYWYRQSLGQGLEFLIYFQGNSAPDKSGLPSDRFSAERTGGSVSTLTIQRTQQEDSAVYLCASSFPMTSAYGYTFGSGTRLTVV.

The chain links TRBV5-1 to TRBJ2-7, with 9 bases fitting TRBD1. The CDR3 is made up of 14 amino acids. Trimming at V came to 5 bases and at J to 3 bases, leaving 6 bases not matched to a gene. In germline, CDR1 is SGHRS, CDR2 YFSETQ. CDR3 protein: CASRHDRGGYEQYF. For the CDR3, the DNA is TGCGCCAGCAGACATGACAGGGGGGGCTACGAGCAGTACTTC. The full variable domain, rest sourced from reference TRBV5-1 and TRBJ2-7, is KAGVTQTPRYLIKTRGQQVTLSCSPISGHRSVSWYQQTPGQGLQFLFEYFSETQRNKGNFPGRFSGRQFSNSRSEMNVSTLELGDSALYLCASRHDRGGYEQYFGPGTRLTVT.

In this sample, this clone turned up once. CDR3 coding DNA: TGCGCCAGCAGACAGGACGCTGTTTCCGAGCAGTACTTC. Amino acid sequence: CASRQDAVSEQYF. The genes are TRBV10-1 and TRBJ2-7; D is possibly TRBD1 (5 bases). Germline CDR1 reads WNHNN; CDR2 reads SYGVQD (reference sequence). V lost 6 bases to trimming and J lost 6 bases, with 15 bases between them. The CDR3 length is 13 residues.

The CDR3 DNA is TGTGCCAGCAGCGTAGGGACAGGTGGAAACACCATATATTTT. This encodes CASSVGTGGNTIYF. The chain couples TRBV9 to TRBJ1-3; TRBD1 agrees at 7 bases. Germline-derived CDR1 and CDR2 are SGDLS and YYNGEE. V shed 0 bases, J shed 3 bases, and the junction held 0 bases outside the gene matches. This CDR3 contains 14 residues.

V gene TRBV6-5 combines with J gene TRBJ1-5, with D perhaps TRBD1 (5 bases). CDR1 MNHEY and CDR2 SVGAGI come from the germline V gene. The V and J ends lost 6 bases and 0 bases respectively, with 9 bases between them. CDR3 size: 14 residues. The CDR3, as DNA: TGTGCCAGCAGACAGCAGGGTAGCAATCAGCCCCAGCATTTT. Amino acids: CASRQQGSNQPQHF.

J is TRBJ2-7 and V is TRBV5-1, with D perhaps matching TRBD2 (5 bases). V lost 7 bases to trimming and J lost 4 bases, with 12 bases between them. Germline loops: CDR1 SGHRS, CDR2 YFSETQ. This CDR3 is 12 amino acids long. In DNA form, the CDR3 reads TGCGCCAGCCCCGACTATGAGTACGAGCAGTACTTC. It codes for CASPDYEYEQYF. Full variable domain (outside the CDR3, taken from reference TRBV5-1 and TRBJ2-7): KAGVTQTPRYLIKTRGQQVTLSCSPISGHRSVSWYQQTPGQGLQFLFEYFSETQRNKGNFPGRFSGRQFSNSRSEMNVSTLELGDSALYLCASPDYEYEQYFGPGTRLTVT.

DNA of the CDR3: TGTGCCAGCAGTTTAGGACAGCTTGCAACTAATGAAAAACTGTTTTTT. It encodes CASSLGQLATNEKLFF. The chain couples TRBV25-1 to TRBJ1-4; D is perhaps TRBD1 (6 bases). The CDR3 is 16 residues long. The germline V gene has CDR1 MGHDK and CDR2 SYGVNS. V shed 5 bases and J shed 0 bases, with 13 bases lying between them.

Regarding this clone: At one end, the junction sequence differs from germline, possibly due to a read error. This sample includes further DNA sequences coding for the same CDR3. The chain has TRBV6-1 and TRBJ1-6; no clear D gene. Germline V gene lookup returns CDR1 MNHNS and CDR2 SASEGT. This CDR3 is 14 amino acids long. The CDR3 loop is CASGKDGKNSPLHF. Here the CDR3 DNA reads TGTGCCAGCGGTAAGGACGGGAAAAATTCACCCCTCCATTTT.

The V gene is TRBV11-3, the J gene TRBJ2-5; 7 bases are a match to TRBD1. Germline CDR1 reads SGHNT; CDR2 reads YENEEA. With V trimmed by 5 bases and J by 5 bases, 11 bases remained unmatched. The CDR3 is made up of 15 amino acids. DNA of the CDR3: TGTGCCAGCAGCCCAGGAACAGGGGTTCGGGAGACCCAGTACTTC. Protein sequence: CASSPGTGVRETQYF.